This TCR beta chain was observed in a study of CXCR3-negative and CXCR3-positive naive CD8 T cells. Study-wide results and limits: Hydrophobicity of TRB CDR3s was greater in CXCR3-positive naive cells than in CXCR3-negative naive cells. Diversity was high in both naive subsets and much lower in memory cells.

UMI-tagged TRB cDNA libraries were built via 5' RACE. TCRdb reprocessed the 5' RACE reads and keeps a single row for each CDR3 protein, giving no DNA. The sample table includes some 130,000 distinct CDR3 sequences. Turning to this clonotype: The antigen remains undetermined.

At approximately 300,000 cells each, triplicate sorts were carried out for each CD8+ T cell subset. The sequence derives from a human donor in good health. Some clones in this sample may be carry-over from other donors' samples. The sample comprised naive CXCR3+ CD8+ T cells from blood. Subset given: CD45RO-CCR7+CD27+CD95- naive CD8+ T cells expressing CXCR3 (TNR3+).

The CDR3 sequence is CASSSGQVATEAFF. V and J are TRBV19 and TRBJ1-1; TCRdb gives TRBD1 as the D gene, but with no DNA this cannot be confirmed. Germline V gene sequence: CDR1 LNHDA, CDR2 SQIVND (reference sequence). This CDR3 has 14 amino acids.